The present T cell receptor (beta chain) was sequenced within a study of cytotoxic CD8 clonotypes in ibrutinib-treated CLL. Overall study context: Patients gave response samples after a median approximately eleven months of treatment, range 6 to 36. Study-wide results and limits: Progressing patients had sampling times that differed from those of sustained-remission patients.

With sequencing, the targeted depth ranged from 1 in 200,000 to 1 in 1 million T cells. The method was immunoSEQ multiplex PCR; TCRdb's version includes in-frame clones alone and lacks a portion of them. The data show fewer than 35,000 clones, over 75% seen once. In regard to this clone: The antigen is undetermined.

V was shortened by 7 bases and J by 3 bases, with 12 bases between the two germline ends. CDR3 size: 13 residues. Germline loops: CDR1 MNHEY, CDR2 SMNVEV (reference sequence). This TCR was recovered from a human donor with chronic lymphocytic leukemia. The chain couples TRBV27 to TRBJ2-5; D remains unclear. The sequences come from PBMCs, collected after 24 months of ibrutinib treatment. CDR3: CASKYNGEETQYF. The CDR3 nucleotides read TGTGCCAGCAAGTATAACGGAGAAGAGACCCAGTACTTC.